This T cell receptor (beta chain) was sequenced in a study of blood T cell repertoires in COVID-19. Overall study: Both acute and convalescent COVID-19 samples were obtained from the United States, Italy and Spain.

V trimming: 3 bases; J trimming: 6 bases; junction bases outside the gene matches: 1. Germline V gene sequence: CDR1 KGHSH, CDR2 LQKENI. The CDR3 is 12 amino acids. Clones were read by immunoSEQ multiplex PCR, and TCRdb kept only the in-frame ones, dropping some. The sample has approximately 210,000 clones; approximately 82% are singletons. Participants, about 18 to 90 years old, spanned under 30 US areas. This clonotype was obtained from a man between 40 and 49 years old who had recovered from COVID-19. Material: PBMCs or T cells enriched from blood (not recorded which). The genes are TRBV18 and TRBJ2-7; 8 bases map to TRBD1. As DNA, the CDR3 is TGTGCCAGCTCACCGGACAGGGTCGAGCAGTACTTC. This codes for CASSPDRVEQYF.